This T cell receptor (beta chain) was sequenced during a study of blood T cell repertoires in COVID-19. Clones were read by immunoSEQ multiplex PCR, and TCRdb kept only the in-frame ones, dropping some. The data contain over 200,000 clones, 65% to 90% of them singletons. The germline CDR1 and CDR2 sequences are MDHEN and SYDVKM. The CDR3 sequence is 16 residues long. V lost 3 bases and J 2 bases, leaving 17 bases between the germline ends. This TCR came from a human donor in a cohort sampled during active COVID-19. Input material: peripheral blood. This chain joins TRBV28 and TRBJ2-7, with a tentative D call TRBD2 (5 bases). The CDR3 reads CASSLPGGLKAYEQYF. The CDR3 DNA reads TGTGCCAGCAGTTTGCCTGGCGGGCTGAAAGCCTACGAGCAGTACTTC.